The rows below give T cell receptor beta chains drawn from one sample of a study of shared clonotypes between healthy human individuals. The assay was immunoSEQ multiplex PCR, and TCRdb's table has in-frame clones only and misses some. The table shows approximately 2.4 million clones, with about 94% occurring only once. The sample consisted of naive CD4+ T cells sorted from blood. These receptors were collected from a man between 18 and 35 years old in good health. Both conserved end residues are part of each CDR3. Each record gives: CDR3 DNA, CDR3 protein, V gene, J gene, clone size, D gene. The D gene is left open where the match is weak. Some rows mark clone size as missing; the rest say once, few, many or name a class of expanded clone.

TGCAGTGCTAGGGCCGGGAATACGCAGTATTTT	CSARAGNTQYF	TRBV20-1	TRBJ2-3	NA	NA
TGTGCCAGCAGCCACCAAGGGGCAGAGACTGAAGCTTTCTTT	CASSHQGAETEAFF	TRBV11-2	TRBJ1-1	NA	NA
TGTGCCAGCTCACCACCGGGGTCCATTGATTACGAGCAGTACTTC	CASSPPGSIDYEQYF	TRBV18	TRBJ2-7	few	NA
TGTGCCAGCAGCCAAGACGCAGGGATCATTTCACCCCTCCACTTT	CASSQDAGIISPLHF	TRBV14	TRBJ1-6	NA	NA
TGTGCCAGCAGCGTAGCACGGACAGGGATAGCCTACGAGCAGTACTTC	CASSVARTGIAYEQYF	TRBV9	TRBJ2-7	NA	TRBD1
TGTGCCACCAGCAGAGACAGGGGAAATCAGCCCCAGCATTTT	CATSRDRGNQPQHF	TRBV15	TRBJ1-5	NA	NA
TGTGCCTATGGGAGGTCGAACACTGAAGCTTTCTTT	CAYGRSNTEAFF	TRBV30	TRBJ1-1	NA	NA
TGTGCCAGCAGCCGGGACAGGGGATACGAGCAGTACTTC	CASSRDRGYEQYF	TRBV14	TRBJ2-7	NA	TRBD1
TGTGCCAGCAGAGCGGGAGGTAGCTCCTACGAGCAGTACTTC	CASRAGGSSYEQYF	TRBV6-5	TRBJ2-7	NA	TRBD2
TGTGCCAGCTCCCCGACAGGGGTCACTGGAAACACCATATATTTT	CASSPTGVTGNTIYF	TRBV18	TRBJ1-3	NA	TRBD1
TGTGCCAGCTCACCGGTGGGCTCAGCCGGGGAGCTGTTTTTT	CASSPVGSAGELFF	TRBV18	TRBJ2-2	NA	NA
TGCGCCAGCAGTGAGGATTCGTACAGGGAGAAGTTCTTC	CASSEDSYREKFF	TRBV10-1	TRBJ2-1	NA	NA
TGTGCCATCAGTGAGTCAGGGCAGGGGAGTTGGCAGCCCCAGCATTTT	CAISESGQGSWQPQHF	TRBV10-3	TRBJ1-5	NA	NA
TGTGCCAGCAAGGGAACTTTAAAGTCAGATACGCAGTATTTT	CASKGTLKSDTQYF	TRBV2	TRBJ2-3	NA	NA
TGCAGCGTTGAAGAAAAGGGGAGGGGGAGAAATACGCAGTATTTT	CSVEEKGRGRNTQYF	TRBV29-1	TRBJ2-3	NA	NA
TGTGCCAGCAGCTTCGGGGGAAAGTCTGGAAACACCATATATTTT	CASSFGGKSGNTIYF	TRBV11-2	TRBJ1-3	NA	NA
TGTGCCAGCAGTTCCTTCACCCCTAGGGGCGCTGAAGCTTTCTTT	CASSSFTPRGAEAFF	TRBV28	TRBJ1-1	NA	NA
TGTGCCTGGAGTACAGGGGCAGTCGGTGAAAAACTGTTTTTT	CAWSTGAVGEKLFF	TRBV30	TRBJ1-4	NA	TRBD1
TGCGCCAGCAGCTTGAGAGTGAACACTGAAGCTTTCTTT	CASSLRVNTEAFF	TRBV5-1	TRBJ1-1	NA	NA
TGCGCCAGCAGAACGACAGGTGAAGCTTTCTTT	CASRTTGEAFF	TRBV10-2	TRBJ1-1	once	NA
TGTGCCAGCAGCTTAGGTCCAGACAATGAGCAGTTCTTC	CASSLGPDNEQFF	TRBV7-6	TRBJ2-1	NA	NA
TGTGCCAGCTCAAACTCCGGGACTAGCAGCTACGAGCAGTACTTC	CASSNSGTSSYEQYF	TRBV18	TRBJ2-7	NA	TRBD2
TGTGCCAGCAGCCCGTTGGGGGCGGGAGTTATCACAGATACGCAGTATTTT	CASSPLGAGVITDTQYF	TRBV11-2	TRBJ2-3	NA	NA
TGTGCCAGCTCACCACCGGGGGGATATTCACCCCTCCACTTT	CASSPPGGYSPLHF	TRBV18	TRBJ1-6	NA	NA
TGTGCCAGCAGCTCCCCGGGCACAGATACGCAGTATTTT	CASSSPGTDTQYF	TRBV5-6	TRBJ2-3	NA	NA
TGTGCCATCAACCCGGACAGTACCTACGAGCAGTACTTC	CAINPDSTYEQYF	TRBV2	TRBJ2-7	NA	NA
TGTGCCAGCAGCTGGGACAGGGGCTCCTACTACGAGCAGTACTTC	CASSWDRGSYYEQYF	TRBV5-5	TRBJ2-7	NA	TRBD1